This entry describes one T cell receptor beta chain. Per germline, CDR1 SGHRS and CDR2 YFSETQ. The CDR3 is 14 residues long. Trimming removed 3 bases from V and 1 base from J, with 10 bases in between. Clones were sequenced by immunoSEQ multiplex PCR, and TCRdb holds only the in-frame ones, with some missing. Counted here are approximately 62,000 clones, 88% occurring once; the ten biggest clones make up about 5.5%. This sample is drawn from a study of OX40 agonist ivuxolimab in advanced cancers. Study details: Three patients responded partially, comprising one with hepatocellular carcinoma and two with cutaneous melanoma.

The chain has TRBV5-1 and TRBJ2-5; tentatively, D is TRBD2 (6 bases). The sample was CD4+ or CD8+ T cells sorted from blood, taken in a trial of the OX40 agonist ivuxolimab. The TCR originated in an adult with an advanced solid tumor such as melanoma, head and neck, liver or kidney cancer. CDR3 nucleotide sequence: TGCGCCAGCAGCTCCGGGAGCTTCCAAGAGACCCAGTACTTC. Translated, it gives CASSSGSFQETQYF.